The T cell receptor beta chain under discussion was sequenced for a study of blood T cell repertoires in COVID-19. The length of the CDR3 is 17 residues. CDR1 is SGHRS, CDR2 YFSETQ, per germline. Trimming took 0 bases from V and 0 from J, leaving 10 bases between them. The table came from immunoSEQ multiplex PCR; TCRdb's copy has only in-frame clones and leaves some out. In the table there are fewer than 500,000 clones, 80% to 90% of which are singletons. The count of this clone is one. This clonotype was sampled from a man under 40 who had recovered from COVID-19. The sequencing sample was made of PBMCs or T cells enriched from blood (not recorded which). This chain connects TRBV5-1 to TRBJ2-6; TRBD2 is a possible D gene (6 bases). CDR3 in amino acids: CASSLEGLGSGANVLTF. CDR3 DNA: TGCGCCAGCAGCTTGGAGGGACTGGGCTCTGGGGCCAACGTCCTGACTTTC.